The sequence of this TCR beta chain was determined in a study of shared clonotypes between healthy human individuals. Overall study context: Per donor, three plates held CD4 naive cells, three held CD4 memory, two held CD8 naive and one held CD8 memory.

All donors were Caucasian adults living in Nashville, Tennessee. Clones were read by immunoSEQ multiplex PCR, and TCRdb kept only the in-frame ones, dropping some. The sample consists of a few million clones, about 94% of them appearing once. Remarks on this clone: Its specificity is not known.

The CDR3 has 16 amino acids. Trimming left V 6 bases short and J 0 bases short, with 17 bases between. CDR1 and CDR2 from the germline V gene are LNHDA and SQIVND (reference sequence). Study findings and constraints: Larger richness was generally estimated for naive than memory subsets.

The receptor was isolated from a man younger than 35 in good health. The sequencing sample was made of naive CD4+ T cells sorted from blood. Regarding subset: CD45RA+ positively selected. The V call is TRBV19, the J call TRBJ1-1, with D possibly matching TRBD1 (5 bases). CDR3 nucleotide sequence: TGTGCCAGTAGCCCCGCAGGGTGGAACCTGAACACTGAAGCTTTCTTT. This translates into CASSPAGWNLNTEAFF.